The text below deals with one T cell receptor beta chain. Its antigen is currently unknown. The CDR3 length is 15 residues. Germline CDR1 is MNHEY and CDR2 is SVGAGI. Trimming removed 5 bases from V and 7 bases from J; junction bases left unmatched: 12. Only in-frame clones appear in the TCRdb table, and some are missing; sequencing was by immunoSEQ multiplex PCR. The repertoire includes tens of thousands of clones, around 87% of them detected once, and about 0.3% sits in the top ten. The sample belongs to a study of OX40 agonist ivuxolimab in advanced cancers. Background on the study: Ivuxolimab, an agonistic anti-OX40 (CD134) antibody, was given to patients. Allowance was made for prior anti-PD-1, anti-PD-L1 or anti-CTLA-4 therapy, and about 40% had some. Study conclusions and caveats: The mean number of expanded clones was higher in CD8+ T cells than in CD4+.

The sample in question was CD4+ or CD8+ T cells sorted from blood, obtained in a trial of the OX40 agonist ivuxolimab. V usage is TRBV6-5 and J usage is TRBJ2-5; TRBD2 matches 8 bases. The TCR originated in an adult with an advanced solid tumor such as melanoma, head and neck, liver or kidney cancer. This CDR3 is CASSLGTRDPGTQYF. The CDR3 nucleotides read TGTGCCAGCAGTCTCGGGACTAGAGATCCAGGGACCCAGTACTTC.